These 21 T cell receptor beta chains originate from one sample sequenced in a study of OX40 agonist ivuxolimab in advanced cancers. Assay: immunoSEQ multiplex PCR; the TCRdb copy retains only in-frame clones and omits some. The sample lists about 36,000 clones, around 85% occurring once. The sequences come from CD4+ or CD8+ T cells sorted from blood, collected in a trial of the OX40 agonist ivuxolimab. The receptor set was obtained from an adult with an advanced solid tumor such as melanoma, head and neck, liver or kidney cancer.

By share, this clone counts as medium-sized (0.01 to 0.1%). The gene calls are TRBV28 and TRBJ1-5; 7 nucleotides agree with TRBD1. V was pared by 10 bases and J by 3 bases, with 6 bases of the junction left unmatched. Germline CDR1 reads MDHEN; CDR2 reads SYDVKM. This CDR3 contains 13 residues. In nucleotides, the CDR3 is TGTGCCACCAGGGAGGGGGCCAATCAGCCCCAGCATTTT. The encoded protein is CATREGANQPQHF.

The chain uses TRBV4-1 and TRBJ2-3; unclear D gene. The CDR3 has 13 residues. Trimming cost V 2 bases and J 1 base, with 4 bases left between them. CDR1 and CDR2 from the germline V gene are MGHRA and YSYEKL. CDR3 region: CASSQKGTDTQYF. The CDR3 nucleotides are TGCGCCAGCAGCCAAAAGGGCACAGATACGCAGTATTTT.

This chain joins TRBV6-1 and TRBJ1-6; TRBD1 matches 7 bases. The germline V gene has CDR1 MNHNS and CDR2 SASEGT. CDR3 length: 14 amino acids. Trimming at V came to 5 bases and at J to 8 bases, leaving 6 bases not matched to a gene. In DNA form, the CDR3 reads TGTGCCAGCAGTTCACAGGGGCTTTATTCACCCCTCCACTTT. Protein product: CASSSQGLYSPLHF.

V is TRBV5-1 and J is TRBJ1-1; no reliable D call. V was clipped by 3 bases and J by 5 bases, with 11 bases between them. The CDR3 contains 13 residues. CDR1 and CDR2 (germline): SGHRS, YFSETQ. Written as DNA, the CDR3 is TGCGCCAGCAGCTCCATGCGGTTTACTGAAGCTTTCTTT. Protein sequence: CASSSMRFTEAFF.

The CDR3 coding sequence is TGTGCCAGCAGCCCCGAGGAAAAACTGTTTTTT. It specifies CASSPEEKLFF. The genes are TRBV7-8 and TRBJ1-4; D not certain. From germline, CDR1 is SGHVS and CDR2 FQNEAQ. Trimming removed 5 bases from V and 8 bases from J, with 6 bases in between. This CDR3 is 11 amino acids long.

The chain uses TRBV9 and TRBJ2-7; 7 bases match TRBD2. The CDR3 loop spans 20 amino acids. Trimming removed 0 bases from V and 3 bases from J; junction bases left unmatched: 21. Germline V gene sequence: CDR1 SGDLS, CDR2 YYNGEE. CDR3 amino acids: CASSVALLAAELLGVYEQYF. In nucleotides, the CDR3 is TGTGCCAGCAGCGTAGCCCTCCTAGCGGCGGAACTTCTTGGGGTCTACGAGCAGTACTTC.

CDR3 coding DNA: TGTGCCACCACCACGCCCCCTGCCCACCCTTACACCTTC. Amino acid sequence: CATTTPPAHPYTF. The chain uses TRBV15 and TRBJ1-2; D gene ambiguous. CDR1 is LNHNV, CDR2 YYDKDF, per germline (reference sequence). Trimming removed 7 bases from V and 11 bases from J, with 20 bases in between. The CDR3 runs to 13 residues.

This sequence joins TRBV19 and TRBJ1-3, with 10 bases matching TRBD1. Germline CDR1 is LNHDA and CDR2 is SQIVND (reference sequence). Trimming at V came to 7 bases and at J to 3 bases, leaving 12 bases not matched to a gene. The CDR3 is 17 amino acids. In DNA form, the CDR3 reads TGTGCCAGTAAAAGGGCTGGGACAGGGGATTTTGGAAACACCATATATTTT. Protein sequence: CASKRAGTGDFGNTIYF.

The chain carries TRBV30 and TRBJ2-3, with TRBD2 as a possible D gene (6 bases). The CDR3 extends over 14 amino acids. Trimming removed 5 bases from V and 3 bases from J, with 15 bases in between. Germline V CDR1 and CDR2: GTSNPN, SVGIG (reference sequence). Here the CDR3 DNA reads TGTGCCTGGCGGTCGGGGGTTGGAACAGATACGCAGTATTTT. This encodes CAWRSGVGTDTQYF.

The rearrangement joins TRBV28 to TRBJ1-5; D is unclear. V gave up 3 bases and J gave up 2 bases, with 14 bases separating them. Per the germline V gene, CDR1 is MDHEN and CDR2 is SYDVKM. The length of the CDR3 is 16 residues. CDR3 protein: CASSLLRGGRNQPQHF. For the CDR3, the DNA is TGTGCCAGCAGTTTGTTGCGGGGTGGGCGCAATCAGCCCCAGCATTTT.

This clone was picked up one time. The chain has TRBV6-5 and TRBJ1-1; no reliable D call. V was pared by 2 bases and J by 1 base, with 8 bases between. CDR1 is MNHEY and CDR2 is SVGAGI in the germline V gene. This CDR3 has 14 residues. CDR3 region: CASSYEQSNTEAFF. CDR3 sequence (DNA): TGTGCCAGCAGTTACGAACAGTCGAACACTGAAGCTTTCTTT.

This chain uses TRBV7-9 with TRBJ2-7; 9 nucleotides line up with TRBD1. The CDR3 length is 14 residues. J gave up 4 bases and V 1 base, and 2 bases lay outside the gene matches. CDR1 SEHNR and CDR2 FQNEAQ come from the germline V gene (reference sequence). The CDR3 DNA sequence: TGTGCCAGCAGCTTAGGGACAGGGGAATACGAGCAGTACTTC. Its protein is CASSLGTGEYEQYF.

The rearrangement joins TRBV6-5 to TRBJ1-1; 8 bases align to TRBD1. CDR1 is MNHEY, CDR2 SVGAGI, per germline. V was pared by 7 bases and J by 7 bases, with 11 bases of the junction left unmatched. The CDR3 is 14 amino acids. CDR3 sequence (DNA): TGTGCCAGCAATGACAGGGGCCGGAGGGGTGAAGCTTTCTTT. Residues: CASNDRGRRGEAFF.

The rearrangement uses TRBV21-1 and TRBJ2-5; the table's D call, TRBD1, was not checked against the DNA. TRBV21-1 is a listed pseudogene. This CDR3 region has 16 residues. CDR3 sequence reads: CASKHVDIHFQETQYF. CDR3 DNA: TGTGCCAGCAAGCACGTAGACATACACTTCCAAGAGACCCAGTACTTC.

V gene TRBV7-8 combines with J gene TRBJ2-7; D unclear. Trimming took off 5 bases at V and 3 bases at J, with 11 bases between the two ends. This CDR3 region has 13 residues. Germline CDR1 is SGHVS and CDR2 is FQNEAQ. DNA of the CDR3: TGTGCCAGCAGCCTAAGAGGCCGCTACGAGCAGTACTTC. Translated, it gives CASSLRGRYEQYF.

Note on this clone: This same CDR3 is encoded by further DNA sequences in the sample. CDR3 sequence (DNA): TGTGCCAGCAGTTTGCTCGGGACGACGAGCTCCTATAATTCACCCCTCCACTTT. It yields the protein CASSLLGTTSSYNSPLHF. The V and J genes are TRBV27 and TRBJ1-6; D perhaps matches TRBD1 (5 bases). V was clipped by 3 bases and J by 0 bases, with 15 bases between them. The CDR3 is 18 amino acids. CDR1 is MNHEY and CDR2 is SMNVEV in the germline V gene (reference sequence).

The genes are TRBV6-6 and TRBJ1-1, with a possible D match to TRBD1 (6 bases). There are 13 residues in the CDR3. V lost 7 bases and J 2 bases, leaving 11 bases between the germline ends. Germline values: CDR1 MNHNY, CDR2 SVGAGI (reference sequence). CDR3 amino acids: CASKRGANTEAFF. The CDR3 coding sequence is TGTGCCAGCAAACGGGGGGCTAACACTGAAGCTTTCTTT.

The table lists this clone with a few counts. V and J are TRBV27 and TRBJ2-1; 11 nucleotides align to TRBD1. This CDR3 spans 15 amino acids. The germline CDR1 and CDR2 sequences are MNHEY and SMNVEV (reference sequence). J gave up 8 bases and V 3 bases, and 6 bases lay outside the gene matches. The CDR3 sequence: CASSLPGTGGDEQFF. CDR3 DNA: TGTGCCAGCAGTTTGCCGGGGACAGGGGGAGATGAGCAGTTCTTC.

A single count supports this clone. The J gene is TRBJ2-3, the V gene TRBV10-3; D gene ambiguous. The V end lost 7 bases, the J end lost 2 bases, and 7 bases lay between the germline ends. This CDR3 comprises 12 residues. Germline values: CDR1 ENHRY, CDR2 SYGVKD. The CDR3 DNA reads TGTGCCATCAATGGAGACACAGATACGCAGTATTTT. This gives the protein CAINGDTDTQYF.

The chain combines TRBV28 with TRBJ1-2; tentative D call: TRBD1 (5 bases). CDR3 length: 13 residues. Trimming removed 2 bases at V and 6 bases at J, with 10 bases between. Germline V CDR1 and CDR2: MDHEN, SYDVKM. This chain's CDR3 is CASSLMTANGYTF. For the CDR3, the DNA is TGTGCCAGCAGTTTAATGACAGCGAATGGCTACACCTTC.

The chain couples TRBV5-5 to TRBJ2-1; no clear D gene. Trimming removed 0 bases from V and 5 bases from J, with 0 bases in between. The CDR3 is made up of 11 amino acids. The germline CDR1 and CDR2 sequences are SGHKS and YYEKEE (reference sequence). CDR3 sequence (DNA): TGTGCCAGCAGCTTGGACAATGAGCAGTTCTTC. It translates to CASSLDNEQFF.